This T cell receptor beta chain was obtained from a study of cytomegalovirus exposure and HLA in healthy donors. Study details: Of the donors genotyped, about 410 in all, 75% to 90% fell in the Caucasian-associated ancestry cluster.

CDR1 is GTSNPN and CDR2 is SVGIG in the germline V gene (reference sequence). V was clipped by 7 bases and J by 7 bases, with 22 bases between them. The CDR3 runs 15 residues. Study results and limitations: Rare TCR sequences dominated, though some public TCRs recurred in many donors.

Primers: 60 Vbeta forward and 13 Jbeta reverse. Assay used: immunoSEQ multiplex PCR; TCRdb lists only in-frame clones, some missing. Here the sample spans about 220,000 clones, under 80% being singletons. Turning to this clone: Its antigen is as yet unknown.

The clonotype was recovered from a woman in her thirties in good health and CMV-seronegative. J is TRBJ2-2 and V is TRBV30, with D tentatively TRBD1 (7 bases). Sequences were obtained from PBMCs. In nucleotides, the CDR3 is TGTGCCTTTTCGGGACAGCGGGCGGGTAGCGGGGAGCTGTTTTTT. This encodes CAFSGQRAGSGELFF.